This entry lists 12 T cell receptor beta chains sequenced from one sample in a study of cytomegalovirus exposure and HLA in healthy donors. A multiplex PCR was run with 60 Vbeta primers and 13 Jbeta primers. Some clones are missing from TCRdb's copy, which holds only in-frame ones; the method was immunoSEQ multiplex PCR. The sample has 150,000 to 200,000 clones, roughly 74% seen once. Sequencing was carried out using PBMCs. Every receptor here comes from a woman in her thirties in good health and CMV-seropositive.

J is TRBJ2-3 and V is TRBV6-6, with a weak D call TRBD1 (5 bases). The ends were cut back, 7 bases at V and 4 bases at J, with 21 bases in the middle. CDR1 MNHNY and CDR2 SVGAGI come from the germline V gene (reference sequence). CDR3 length: 16 amino acids. The CDR3 region is CASNRRQPLSPDTQYF. The CDR3 DNA sequence: TGTGCCAGCAACCGACGACAGCCCCTATCCCCAGATACGCAGTATTTT.

This clone was counted once. V is TRBV5-1 and J is TRBJ2-5; 11 bases fit TRBD2. The J call may not be correct, given that the DNA end is closer to TRBJ2-7. The germline V gene encodes CDR1 SGHRS and CDR2 YFSETQ. The CDR3 is made up of 15 amino acids. Here the CDR3 reads CASRELAGEGDEQYF. The DNA for the CDR3 is TGCGCCAGCAGAGAACTAGCGGGAGAAGGAGACGAGCAGTACTTC.

Only a few counts were recorded for this clone. This sequence joins TRBV19 and TRBJ2-5; tentatively, D is TRBD2 (5 bases). With 5 bases removed from V and 6 bases from J, the gap between germline ends came to 13 bases. The germline V gene encodes CDR1 LNHDA and CDR2 SQIVND (reference sequence). The CDR3 totals 13 residues. CDR3 in amino acids: CASSPEAAKTQYF. In DNA, the CDR3 is TGTGCCAGTAGTCCCGAAGCGGCAAAGACCCAGTACTTC.

This clone was seen only once. This chain connects TRBV6-1 to TRBJ1-4, with TRBD1 matching over 8 bases. The CDR3 totals 15 residues. Germline-derived CDR1 and CDR2 are MNHNS and SASEGT. The trim removed 6 bases at V and 5 bases at J, leaving 8 bases unmatched. The CDR3 protein is CASSENRDRNEKLFF. The CDR3 bases are TGTGCCAGCAGCGAAAACCGGGACAGGAATGAAAAACTGTTTTTT.

The chain combines TRBV7-8 with TRBJ1-5; D is uncertain. Germline loops: CDR1 SGHVS, CDR2 FQNEAQ. The CDR3 contains 15 residues. Between the trimmed V and J ends, which lost 1 base and 3 bases, there was a span of 10 bases. The CDR3 reads CASSLGSQYNQPQHF. The CDR3 DNA sequence: TGTGCCAGCAGCTTAGGCTCACAGTACAATCAGCCCCAGCATTTT.

This chain joins TRBV4-1 and TRBJ2-3; 11 nucleotides agree with TRBD1. Germline V lookup: CDR1 MGHRA, CDR2 YSYEKL. Germline trimming cut 0 bases from V and 3 bases from J; bases unmatched to any gene: 2. The CDR3 sequence is 16 residues long. The CDR3 nucleotides are TGCGCCAGCAGCCAAGATTGGGACAGGGGGACAGATACGCAGTATTTT. It specifies CASSQDWDRGTDTQYF.

This clone was counted a few times. The junction shows a germline mismatch at one end, possibly a read error. The rearrangement links TRBV7-9 to TRBJ1-2; TRBD1 matches 7 bases. Germline V gene sequence: CDR1 SEHNR, CDR2 FQNEAQ (reference sequence). This CDR3 has 11 residues. The CDR3 sequence: CASSLAGTESF. Written as DNA, the CDR3 is TGTGCCAGCAGCTTAGCGGGGACAGAGTCCTTC.

The chain carries TRBV28 and TRBJ1-4; weak D call: TRBD1 (5 bases). This CDR3 has 16 residues. Trimming stripped 3 bases from V and 8 bases from J, with 19 bases between. CDR1 MDHEN and CDR2 SYDVKM come from the germline V gene. DNA of the CDR3: TGTGCCAGCAGTTTGGGGGGAAGGCCTCCGTGGGAAAAACTGTTTTTT. Translating gives CASSLGGRPPWEKLFF.

This sequence joins TRBV19 and TRBJ2-1; TRBD2 might be the D (7 bases). This CDR3 contains 15 residues. CDR1 is LNHDA and CDR2 is SQIVND in the germline V gene (reference sequence). With 3 bases removed from V and 5 bases from J, the gap between germline ends came to 14 bases. DNA for the CDR3: TGTGCCAGTAGTATCACCGGGGGGCCCAACAATGAGCAGTTCTTC. Amino acid sequence: CASSITGGPNNEQFF.

The chain combines TRBV4-1 with TRBJ2-7; TRBD1 aligns across 7 bases. The CDR3 is 14 residues long. V was pared by 3 bases and J by 5 bases, with 7 bases of the junction left unmatched. Germline V gene data show CDR1 as MGHRA and CDR2 as YSYEKL. The CDR3 DNA follows: TGCGCCAGCAGCCAGGCGGACAGGCACGACGAGCAGTACTTC. This encodes CASSQADRHDEQYF.

The genes are TRBV11-2 and TRBJ2-3, with TRBD2 identical over 8 bases. The CDR3 extends over 16 amino acids. The germline V gene has CDR1 SGHAT and CDR2 FQNNGV. V shed 7 bases, J shed 2 bases, and the junction held 11 bases outside the gene matches. CDR3 sequence: CASTRGRGVITDTQYF. The CDR3 DNA sequence: TGTGCCAGCACCCGAGGGCGGGGGGTCATCACAGATACGCAGTATTTT.

CDR3 sequence (DNA): TGTGCCAGCAGCCAACTGGGACAGGGGGCGGGTCAGCCCCAGCATTTT. Protein product: CASSQLGQGAGQPQHF. V gene TRBV4-2 combines with J gene TRBJ1-5, with TRBD1 identical over 12 bases. V trimming: 2 bases; J trimming: 6 bases; junction bases outside the gene matches: 5. Germline V gene sequence: CDR1 LGHNA, CDR2 YNFKEQ. The CDR3 totals 16 residues.